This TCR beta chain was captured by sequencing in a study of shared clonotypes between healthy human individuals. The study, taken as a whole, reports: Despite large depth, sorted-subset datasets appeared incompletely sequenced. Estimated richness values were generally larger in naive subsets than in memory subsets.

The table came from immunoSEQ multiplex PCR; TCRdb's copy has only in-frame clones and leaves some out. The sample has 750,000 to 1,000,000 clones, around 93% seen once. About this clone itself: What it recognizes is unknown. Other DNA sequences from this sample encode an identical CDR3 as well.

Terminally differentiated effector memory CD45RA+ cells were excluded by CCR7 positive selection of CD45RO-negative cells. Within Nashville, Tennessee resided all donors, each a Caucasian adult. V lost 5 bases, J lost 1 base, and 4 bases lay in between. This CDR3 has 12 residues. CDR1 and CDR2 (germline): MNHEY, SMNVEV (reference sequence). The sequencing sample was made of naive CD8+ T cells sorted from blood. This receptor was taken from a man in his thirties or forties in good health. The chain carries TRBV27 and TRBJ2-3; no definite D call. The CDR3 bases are TGTGCCAGCAGTCAACGCACAGATACGCAGTATTTT. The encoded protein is CASSQRTDTQYF.